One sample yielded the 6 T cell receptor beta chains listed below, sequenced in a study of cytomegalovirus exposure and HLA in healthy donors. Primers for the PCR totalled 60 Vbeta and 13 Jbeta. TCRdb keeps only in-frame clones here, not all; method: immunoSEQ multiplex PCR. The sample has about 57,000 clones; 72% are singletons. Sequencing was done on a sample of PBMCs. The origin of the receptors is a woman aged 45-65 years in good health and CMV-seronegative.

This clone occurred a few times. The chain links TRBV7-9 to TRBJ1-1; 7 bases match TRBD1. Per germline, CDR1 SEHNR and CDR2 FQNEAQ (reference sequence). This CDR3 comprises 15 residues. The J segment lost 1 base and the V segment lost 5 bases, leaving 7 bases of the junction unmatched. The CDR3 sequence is CASSLRDSENTEAFF. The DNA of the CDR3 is TGTGCCAGCAGCCTACGGGACAGTGAGAACACTGAAGCTTTCTTT.

CDR3 protein: CATSRGGTVTETQYF. CDR3 in DNA: TGTGCCACCAGCAGAGGTGGGACAGTCACCGAGACCCAGTACTTC. V usage is TRBV15 and J usage is TRBJ2-5; 7 bases agree with TRBD1. CDR1 LNHNV and CDR2 YYDKDF come from the germline V gene (reference sequence). The CDR3 is 15 amino acids. V shed 1 base, J shed 5 bases, and the junction held 7 bases outside the gene matches.

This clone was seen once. CDR3 in amino acids: CASSDGGASTDTQYF. CDR3 sequence (DNA): TGTGCCAGCAGTGACGGGGGGGCCAGCACAGATACGCAGTATTTT. The gene calls are TRBV6-4 and TRBJ2-3; a possible D gene is TRBD2 (7 bases). The CDR3 consists of 15 residues. V was shortened by 2 bases and J by 0 bases, with 9 bases between the two germline ends. Germline CDR1 reads MRHNA; CDR2 reads SNTAGT.

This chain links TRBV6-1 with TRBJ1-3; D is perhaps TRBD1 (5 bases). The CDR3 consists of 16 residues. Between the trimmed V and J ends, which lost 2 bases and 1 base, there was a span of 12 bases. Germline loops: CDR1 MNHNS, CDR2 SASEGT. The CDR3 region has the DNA TGTGCCAGCAGTGAATTCGGGGGGAATTCTGGAAACACCATATATTTT. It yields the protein CASSEFGGNSGNTIYF.

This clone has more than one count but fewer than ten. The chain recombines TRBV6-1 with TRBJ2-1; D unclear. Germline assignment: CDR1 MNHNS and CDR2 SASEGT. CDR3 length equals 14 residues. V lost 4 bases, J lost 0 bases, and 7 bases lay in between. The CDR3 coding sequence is TGTGCCAGCAGTGTTAGGAGCTCCTACAATGAGCAGTTCTTC. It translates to CASSVRSSYNEQFF.

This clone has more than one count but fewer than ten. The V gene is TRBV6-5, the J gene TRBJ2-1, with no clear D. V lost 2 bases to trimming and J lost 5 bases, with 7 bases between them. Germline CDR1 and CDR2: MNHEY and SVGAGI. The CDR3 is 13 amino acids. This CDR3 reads CASSYNPDNEQFF. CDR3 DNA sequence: TGTGCCAGCAGTTACAATCCGGACAATGAGCAGTTCTTC.